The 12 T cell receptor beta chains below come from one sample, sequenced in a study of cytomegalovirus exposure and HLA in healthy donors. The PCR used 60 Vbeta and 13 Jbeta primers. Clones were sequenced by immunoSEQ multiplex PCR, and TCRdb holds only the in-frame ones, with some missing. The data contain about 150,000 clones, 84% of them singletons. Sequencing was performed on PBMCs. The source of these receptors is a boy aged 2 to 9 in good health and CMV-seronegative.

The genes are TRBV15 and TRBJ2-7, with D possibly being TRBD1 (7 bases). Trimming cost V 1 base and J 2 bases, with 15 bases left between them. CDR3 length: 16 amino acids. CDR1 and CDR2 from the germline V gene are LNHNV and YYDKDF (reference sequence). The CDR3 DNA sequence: TGTGCCACCAGCAGAGGCCAGGGCAGGGGGGCCTACGAGCAGTACTTC. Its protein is CATSRGQGRGAYEQYF.

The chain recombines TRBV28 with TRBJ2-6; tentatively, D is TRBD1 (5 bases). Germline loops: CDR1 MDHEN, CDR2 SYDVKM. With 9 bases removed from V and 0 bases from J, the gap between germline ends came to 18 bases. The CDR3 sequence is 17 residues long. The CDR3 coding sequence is TGTGCCAGTTACAACGGACACCCAATCTCTGGGGCCAACGTCCTGACTTTC. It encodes CASYNGHPISGANVLTF.

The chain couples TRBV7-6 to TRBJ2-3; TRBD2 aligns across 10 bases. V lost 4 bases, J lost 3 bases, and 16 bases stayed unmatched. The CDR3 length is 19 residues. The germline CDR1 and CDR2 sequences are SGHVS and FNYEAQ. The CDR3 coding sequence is TGTGCCAGCAGCTCACCCACCCCCCCTCTAGCGGGAGTAACAGATACGCAGTATTTT. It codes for CASSSPTPPLAGVTDTQYF.

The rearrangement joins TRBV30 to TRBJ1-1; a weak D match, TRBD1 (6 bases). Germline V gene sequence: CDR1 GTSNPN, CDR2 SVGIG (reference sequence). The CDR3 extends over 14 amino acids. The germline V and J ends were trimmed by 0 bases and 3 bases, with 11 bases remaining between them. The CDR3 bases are TGTGCCTGGAGTGTAACCCCAGGGGACACTGAAGCTTTCTTT. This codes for CAWSVTPGDTEAFF. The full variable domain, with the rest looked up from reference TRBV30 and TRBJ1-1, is SQTIHQWPATLVQPVGSPLSLECTVEGTSNPNLYWYRQAAGRGLQLLFYSVGIGQISSEVPQNLSASRPQDRQFILSSKKLLLSDSGFYLCAWSVTPGDTEAFFGQGTRLTVV.

The DNA of the CDR3 is TGTGCAAGCGGGCCGACAGGGCGCCCCTACGAGCAGTACTTC. This codes for CASGPTGRPYEQYF. The chain links TRBV15 to TRBJ2-7, with D possibly being TRBD1 (7 bases). CDR3 size: 14 residues. The V gene's germline CDR1 is LNHNV and CDR2 YYDKDF (reference sequence).

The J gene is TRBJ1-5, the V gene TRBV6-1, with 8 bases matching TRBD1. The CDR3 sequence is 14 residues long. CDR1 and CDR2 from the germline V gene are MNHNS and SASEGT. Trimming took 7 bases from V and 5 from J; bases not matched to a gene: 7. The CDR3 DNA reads TGTGCCAGCATTCGAAACAGGGGGGATCAGCCCCAGCATTTT. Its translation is CASIRNRGDQPQHF.

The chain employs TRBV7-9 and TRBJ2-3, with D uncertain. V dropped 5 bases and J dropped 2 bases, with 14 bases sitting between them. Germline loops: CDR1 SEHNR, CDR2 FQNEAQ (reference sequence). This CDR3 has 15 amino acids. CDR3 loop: CASSPTGSFTDTQYF. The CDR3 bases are TGTGCCAGCAGCCCGACTGGATCGTTCACAGATACGCAGTATTTT.

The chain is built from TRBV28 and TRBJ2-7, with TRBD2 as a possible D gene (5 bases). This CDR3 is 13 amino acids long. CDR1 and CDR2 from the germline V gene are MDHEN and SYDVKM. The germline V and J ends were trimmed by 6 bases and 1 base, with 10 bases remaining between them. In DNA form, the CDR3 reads TGTGCCAGCAGCATAGCGCCTTCCTACGAGCAGTACTTC. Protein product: CASSIAPSYEQYF.

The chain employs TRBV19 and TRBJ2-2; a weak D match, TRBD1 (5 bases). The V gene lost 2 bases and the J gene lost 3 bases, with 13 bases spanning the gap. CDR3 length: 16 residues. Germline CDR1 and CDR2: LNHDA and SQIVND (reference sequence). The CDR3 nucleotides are TGTGCCAGTAGTATACGGTGGGGCCCCCACACCGGGGAGCTGTTTTTT. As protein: CASSIRWGPHTGELFF.

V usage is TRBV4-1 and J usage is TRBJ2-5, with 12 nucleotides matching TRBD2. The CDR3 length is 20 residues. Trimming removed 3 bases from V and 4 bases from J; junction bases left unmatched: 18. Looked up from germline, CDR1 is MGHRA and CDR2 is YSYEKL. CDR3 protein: CASSHASGGDLAGGRETQYF. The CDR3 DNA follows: TGCGCCAGCAGCCACGCCAGTGGGGGAGATCTAGCGGGAGGGCGAGAGACCCAGTACTTC.

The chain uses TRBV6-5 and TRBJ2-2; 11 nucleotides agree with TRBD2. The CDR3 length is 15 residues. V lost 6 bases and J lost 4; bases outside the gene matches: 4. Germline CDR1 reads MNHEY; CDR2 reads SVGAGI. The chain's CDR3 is CASRKTSGTTGELFF. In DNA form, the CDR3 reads TGTGCCAGCAGAAAGACTAGCGGGACCACCGGGGAGCTGTTTTTT.

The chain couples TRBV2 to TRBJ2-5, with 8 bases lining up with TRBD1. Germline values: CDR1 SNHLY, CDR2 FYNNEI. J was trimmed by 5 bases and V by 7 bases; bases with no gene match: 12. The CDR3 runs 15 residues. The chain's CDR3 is CASTRSTGVGETQYF. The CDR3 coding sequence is TGTGCCAGCACCAGATCGACAGGGGTGGGGGAGACCCAGTACTTC.